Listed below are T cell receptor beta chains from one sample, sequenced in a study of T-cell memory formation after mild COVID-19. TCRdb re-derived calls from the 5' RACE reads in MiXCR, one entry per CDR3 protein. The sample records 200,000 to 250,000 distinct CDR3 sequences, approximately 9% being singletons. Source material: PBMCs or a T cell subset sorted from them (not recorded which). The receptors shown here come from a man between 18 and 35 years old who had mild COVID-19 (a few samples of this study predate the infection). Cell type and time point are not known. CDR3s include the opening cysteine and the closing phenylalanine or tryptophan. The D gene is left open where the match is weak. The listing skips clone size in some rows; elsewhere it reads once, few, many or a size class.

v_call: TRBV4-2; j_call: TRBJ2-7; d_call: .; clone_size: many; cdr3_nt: TGTGCCAGCAGCCAAAGAGCGAGGGGGGGCTCCTACGAGCAGTACTTC; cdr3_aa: CASSQRARGGSYEQYF
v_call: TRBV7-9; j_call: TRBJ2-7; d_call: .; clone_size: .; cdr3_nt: TGTGCCAGCAGCGGCGGGACCGAATCCTTCTACGAGCAGTACTTC; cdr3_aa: CASSGGTESFYEQYF
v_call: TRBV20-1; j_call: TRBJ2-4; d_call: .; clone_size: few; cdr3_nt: TGCAGTGCTACGGCCCCATCTGGGAACATTCAGTACTTC; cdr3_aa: CSATAPSGNIQYF
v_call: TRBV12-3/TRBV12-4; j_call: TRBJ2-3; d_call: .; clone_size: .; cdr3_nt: TGTGCCAGCAGCTGGGGGGTACCAGATACGCAGTATTTT; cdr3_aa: CASSWGVPDTQYF
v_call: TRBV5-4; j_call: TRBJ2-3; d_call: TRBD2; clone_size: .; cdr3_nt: TGTGCCAGCATCCAAAGCGGGGCCCCCACAGATACGCAGTATTTT; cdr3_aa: CASIQSGAPTDTQYF
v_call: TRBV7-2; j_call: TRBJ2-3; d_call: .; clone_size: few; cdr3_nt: TGTGCCAGCGGGACCGCTATCCCTAGCACAGATACGCAGTATTTT; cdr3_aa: CASGTAIPSTDTQYF
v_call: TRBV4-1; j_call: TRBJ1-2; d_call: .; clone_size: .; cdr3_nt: TGCGCCAGCAGCCAAGACGCGGATAACTATGGCTACACCTTC; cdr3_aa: CASSQDADNYGYTF
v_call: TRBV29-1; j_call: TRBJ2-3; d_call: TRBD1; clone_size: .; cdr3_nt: TGCAGCGTTGGCGGGACAGGGGGCACAGATACGCAGTATTTT; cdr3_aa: CSVGGTGGTDTQYF
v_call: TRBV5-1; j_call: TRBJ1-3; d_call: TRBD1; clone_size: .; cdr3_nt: TGCGCCAGCAGCTTGGCATGGGACAGCTCTGGAAACACCATATATTTT; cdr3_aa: CASSLAWDSSGNTIYF
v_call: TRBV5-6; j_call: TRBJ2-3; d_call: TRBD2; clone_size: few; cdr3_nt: TGTGCCAGCAGCTCACTAGCGGGAGATACGCAGTATTTT; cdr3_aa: CASSSLAGDTQYF
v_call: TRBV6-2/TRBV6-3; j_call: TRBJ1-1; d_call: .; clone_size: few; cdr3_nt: TGTGCCAGCAGTCAAGGTTGGAGAGGAAACACTGAAGCTTTCTTT; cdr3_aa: CASSQGWRGNTEAFF
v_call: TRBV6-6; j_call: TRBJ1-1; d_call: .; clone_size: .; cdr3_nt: TGTGCCAGCAGTTACCGGGACGCGCAGTTAACTGAAGCTTTCTTT; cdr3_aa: CASSYRDAQLTEAFF
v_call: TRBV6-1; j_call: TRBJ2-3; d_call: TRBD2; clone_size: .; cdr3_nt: TGTGCCAGCAGTAGCGGGAGAAGCACAGATACGCAGTATTTT; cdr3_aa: CASSSGRSTDTQYF
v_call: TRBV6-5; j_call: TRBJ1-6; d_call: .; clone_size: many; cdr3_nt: TGTGCCAGCATGCAGGGAGGGCTTGATTCACCCCTCCACTTT; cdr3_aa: CASMQGGLDSPLHF
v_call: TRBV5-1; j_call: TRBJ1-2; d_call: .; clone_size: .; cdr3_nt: TGCGCCAGCAGCTTGGAGTCAGGAAACTATGGCTACACCTTC; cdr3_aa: CASSLESGNYGYTF
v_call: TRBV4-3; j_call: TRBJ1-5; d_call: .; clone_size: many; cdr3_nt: TGCGCCAGCAGCCAAGATAGGGATCAGCCCCAGCATTTT; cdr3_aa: CASSQDRDQPQHF
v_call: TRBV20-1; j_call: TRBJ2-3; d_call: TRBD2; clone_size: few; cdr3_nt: TGCAGTGCTTTAAGCGGGGGGGCCACAGATACGCAGTATTTT; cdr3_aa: CSALSGGATDTQYF
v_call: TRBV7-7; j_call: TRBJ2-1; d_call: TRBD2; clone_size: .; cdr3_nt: TGTGCTAGCAGCCCAACTAGCGGGGGTATCTATGAGCAGTTCTTC; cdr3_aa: CASSPTSGGIYEQFF
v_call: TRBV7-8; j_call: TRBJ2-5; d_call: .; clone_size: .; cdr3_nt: TGTGCCACCCGCCACTTCCACGAGACCCAGTACTTC; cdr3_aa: CATRHFHETQYF
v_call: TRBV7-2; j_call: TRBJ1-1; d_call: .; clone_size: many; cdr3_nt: TGTGCCAGCAGCCCAGGGCCGAACACTGAAGCTTTCTTT; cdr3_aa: CASSPGPNTEAFF
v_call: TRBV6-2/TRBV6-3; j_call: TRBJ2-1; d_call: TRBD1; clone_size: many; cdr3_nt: TGTGCCAGCAGCCCAGGGACAGGTCTCGTCAATGAGCAGTTCTTC; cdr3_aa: CASSPGTGLVNEQFF
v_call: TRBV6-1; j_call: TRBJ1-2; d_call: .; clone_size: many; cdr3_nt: TGTGCCAGCAGTGAAGAAGCAGGTTTAAACTATGGCTACACCTTC; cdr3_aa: CASSEEAGLNYGYTF
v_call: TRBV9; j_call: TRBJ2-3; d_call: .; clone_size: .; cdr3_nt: TGTGCCAGCAGCCCACCTATGTCACAGCTCACAGATACGCAGTATTTT; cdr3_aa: CASSPPMSQLTDTQYF
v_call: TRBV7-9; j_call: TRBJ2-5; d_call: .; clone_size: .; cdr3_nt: TGTGCCAGCAGCTTGCGGGGCCCGCTGGAGACCCAGTACTTC; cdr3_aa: CASSLRGPLETQYF
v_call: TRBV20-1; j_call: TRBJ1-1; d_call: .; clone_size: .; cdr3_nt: TGCAGTGCTAGGGGATGGAACACTGAAGCTTTCTTT; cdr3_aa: CSARGWNTEAFF
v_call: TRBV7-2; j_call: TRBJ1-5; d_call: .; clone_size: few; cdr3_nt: TGTGCCAGCAGCTTAGGGCCCCCAGGGAGAGGTCAGCCCCAGCATTTT; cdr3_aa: CASSLGPPGRGQPQHF
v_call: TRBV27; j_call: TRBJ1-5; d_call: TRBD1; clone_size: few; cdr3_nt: TGTGCCAGCAGCCTAATCCGGGACAGAAAGGGCGCTCAGCCCCAGCATTTT; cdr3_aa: CASSLIRDRKGAQPQHF
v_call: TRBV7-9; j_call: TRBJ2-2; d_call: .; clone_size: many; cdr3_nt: TGTGCCAGCAGCGACCAGGGCTCGAACACCGGGGAGCTGTTTTTT; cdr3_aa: CASSDQGSNTGELFF
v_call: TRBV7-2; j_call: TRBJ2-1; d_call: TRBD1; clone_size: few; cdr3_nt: TGTGCCAGCAGTCGGGACAGGGGCCGGTATGAGCAGTTCTTC; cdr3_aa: CASSRDRGRYEQFF
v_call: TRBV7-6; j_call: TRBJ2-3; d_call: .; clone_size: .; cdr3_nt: TGTGCCAGCAGCTTATTCGCCAGCGGTGACACAGATACGCAGTATTTT; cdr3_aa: CASSLFASGDTDTQYF
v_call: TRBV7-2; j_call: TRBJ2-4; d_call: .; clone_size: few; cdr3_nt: TGTGCCAGCAGCCCTACATCCGGGACTGCCAAAAACATTCAGTACTTC; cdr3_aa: CASSPTSGTAKNIQYF
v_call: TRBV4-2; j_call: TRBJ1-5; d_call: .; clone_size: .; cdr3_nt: TGTGCCAGCAGCCAAGAGGGGGATCAGCCCCAGCATTTT; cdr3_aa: CASSQEGDQPQHF